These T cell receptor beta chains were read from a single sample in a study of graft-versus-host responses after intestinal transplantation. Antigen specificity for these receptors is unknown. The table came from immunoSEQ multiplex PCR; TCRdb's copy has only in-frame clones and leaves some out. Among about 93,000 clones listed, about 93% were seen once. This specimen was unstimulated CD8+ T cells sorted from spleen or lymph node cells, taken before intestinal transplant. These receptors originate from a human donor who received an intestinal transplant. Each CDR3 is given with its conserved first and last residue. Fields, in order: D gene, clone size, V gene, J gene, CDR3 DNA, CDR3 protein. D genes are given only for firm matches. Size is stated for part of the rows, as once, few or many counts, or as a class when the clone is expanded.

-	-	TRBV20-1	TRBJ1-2	TGCGCGAGACAGACTAACTATGGCTACACCTTC	CARQTNYGYTF
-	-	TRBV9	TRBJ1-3	TGTGCCAGCAGCGTAGCTGGCAGGGGAATTCGAAACACCATATATTTT	CASSVAGRGIRNTIYF
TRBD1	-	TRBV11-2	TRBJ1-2	TGTGCCAGCAGCTTAGTTTCTAGGGGGCTCTATGGCTACACCTTC	CASSLVSRGLYGYTF
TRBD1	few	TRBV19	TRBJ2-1	TGTGCCAGTAGCTCAGACAGGGCCAATGAGCAGTTCTTC	CASSSDRANEQFF
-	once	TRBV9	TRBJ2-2	TGTGCCAGCAGCGCCCCGAAGAACTCCGGGGAGCTGTTTTTT	CASSAPKNSGELFF
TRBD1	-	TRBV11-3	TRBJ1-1	TGTGCCAGCAGCCCGAGACAGGGGGCAGGGACTGAAGCTTTCTTT	CASSPRQGAGTEAFF
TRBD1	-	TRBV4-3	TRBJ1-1	TGCGCCAGCAGGGGGACAGGGATGAACACTGAAGCTTTCTTT	CASRGTGMNTEAFF
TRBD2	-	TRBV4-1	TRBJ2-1	TGCGCCAGCAGCCACCGACTAGCGGAGTTAAGTGAGCAGTTCTTC	CASSHRLAELSEQFF
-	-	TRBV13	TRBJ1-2	TGTGCCAGCAGCTTAAGTAGCTACTATGGCTACACCTTC	CASSLSSYYGYTF
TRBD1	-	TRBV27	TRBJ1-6	TGTGCCAGCAGTTTGGGACAGGGCTTTTCACCCCTCCACTTT	CASSLGQGFSPLHF
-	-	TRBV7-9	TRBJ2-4	TGTGCCAGCAGTCCTACAGCGGGTAGGGCCAAAAACATTCAGTACTTC	CASSPTAGRAKNIQYF
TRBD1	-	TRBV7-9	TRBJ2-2	TGTGCCAGCAGCCTCCCCCGTGGGACAGGGAACACCGGGGAGCTGTTTTTT	CASSLPRGTGNTGELFF
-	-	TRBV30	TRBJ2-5	TGTGCCTGGAGTGTAGGCGGGGATGAGCAGTACTTC	CAWSVGGDEQYF
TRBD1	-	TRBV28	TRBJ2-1	TGTGCCAGCAGCCAGCCGGGACAGGGGGCGAAAGGATCCTACAATGAGCAGTTCTTC	CASSQPGQGAKGSYNEQFF
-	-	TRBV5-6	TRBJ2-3	TGTGCCAGCAGCTCTTGGGAGACAGATACGCAGTATTTT	CASSSWETDTQYF
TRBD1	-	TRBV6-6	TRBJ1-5	TGTGCCAGCAGTTTAACAGGGGGCGAAAGCAATCAGCCCCAGCATTTT	CASSLTGGESNQPQHF
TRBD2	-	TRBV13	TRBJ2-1	TGTGCCAGCAGCCCCCGGGGGGGTTTCTACAATGAGCAGTTCTTC	CASSPRGGFYNEQFF
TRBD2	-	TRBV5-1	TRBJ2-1	TGCGCCAGCAGCCCCTGGACTAGCGGGGTGGGGAATGAGCAGTTCTTC	CASSPWTSGVGNEQFF
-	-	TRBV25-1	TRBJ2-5	TGTGCCAGCAGTGAGCTGGGGGACACTCCGACCCAGTACTTC	CASSELGDTPTQYF
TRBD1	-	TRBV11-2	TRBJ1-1	TGTGCCAGCAGCTCCGACAGGGGGAACACTGAAGCTTTCTTT	CASSSDRGNTEAFF
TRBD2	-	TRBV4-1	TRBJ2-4	TGCGCCAGCAGCCACGATCGGACTAGAAACATTCAGTACTTC	CASSHDRTRNIQYF
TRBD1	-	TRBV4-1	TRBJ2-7	TGCGCCAGCAGCCAATCTGGACAGGTAGTCTACGAGCAGTACTTC	CASSQSGQVVYEQYF
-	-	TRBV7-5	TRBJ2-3	TGTGCCAGAAGCTTACGGTACACAGATACGCAGTATTTT	CARSLRYTDTQYF
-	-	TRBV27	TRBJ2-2	TGTGCCAGCAGTTTACTCACCGGGGAGCTGTTTTTT	CASSLLTGELFF
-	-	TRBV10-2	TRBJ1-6	TGCGCCAGCAGGGACCCCAGGGAAGGCTCCTATAATTCACCCCTCCACTTT	CASRDPREGSYNSPLHF
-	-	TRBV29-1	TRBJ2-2	TGCAGCGTTTCACAGGGTACCGGGGAGCTATTTTTT	CSVSQGTGELFF
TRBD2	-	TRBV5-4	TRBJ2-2	TGTGCCAGCAGCCCCGAAGCGGGAATTGACACCGGGGAGCTGTTTTTT	CASSPEAGIDTGELFF
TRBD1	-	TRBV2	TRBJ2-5	TGTGCCAGCAGTGAACCTGACAGGGGTTACGAGACCCAGTACTTC	CASSEPDRGYETQYF
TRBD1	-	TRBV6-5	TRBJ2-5	TGTGCCAGCAGTTACGTCAGGGGGATAGAGACCCAGTACTTC	CASSYVRGIETQYF
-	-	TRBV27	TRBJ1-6	TGTGCCAGCAGTCCCACGGGGAGCACCTATAATTCACCCCTCCACTTT	CASSPTGSTYNSPLHF
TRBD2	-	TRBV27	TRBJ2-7	TGTGCCAGCAGTCCGGCGACTAGCTATCCCTACGAGCAGTACTTC	CASSPATSYPYEQYF
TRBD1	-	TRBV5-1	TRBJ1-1	TGCGCCAGCAGCTTGGGGGACCTGACAGGGGTGGAAGCTTTCTTT	CASSLGDLTGVEAFF
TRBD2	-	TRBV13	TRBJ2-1	TGTGCCAGCAGCTTAAGCAGCGGGAGGTACAATGAGCAGTTCTTC	CASSLSSGRYNEQFF
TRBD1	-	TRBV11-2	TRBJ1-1	TGTGCCAGCAGCTTAGTCGGGGACAGAGAGCTGGGCACTGAAGCTTTCTTT	CASSLVGDRELGTEAFF
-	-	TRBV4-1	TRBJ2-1	TGCGCCAGCAGCCTCAGCTACAATGAGCAGTTCTTC	CASSLSYNEQFF